The 27 T cell receptor beta chains in this list originate from one sample, sequenced in a study of T cell clonality in common variable immunodeficiency. Sequencing was performed with immunoSEQ multiplex PCR; in TCRdb, only in-frame clones are kept and a portion is missing. The counts give some 14,000 clones, none of them seen only once; 9.5% to 15% is held by the top ten. For these receptors, no antigen is known. Broader study findings: Fewer deletions and N-nucleotide insertions were reportedly seen in common variable immunodeficiency TCR beta sequences.

Sequencing was carried out using peripheral blood mononuclear cells. Receptor source: a human donor with common variable immunodeficiency.

About this clone: The read ends 3 residues early relative to the CDR3; the germline J gene fills the gap. The chain is built from TRBV18 and TRBJ2-2; TRBD1 is a possible D gene (5 bases). V lost 0 bases to trimming and J lost 3 bases, with 20 bases between them. Germline CDR1 is KGHSH and CDR2 is LQKENI. This CDR3 spans 19 amino acids. The DNA read from the CDR3 is TGTGCCAGCTCACCACCAGGACAAAAGGCCGGAGTGTACACCGGGGAG. Translated: CASSPPGQKAGVYTGE. The CDR3 as a whole reads CASSPPGQKAGVYTGELFF. Complete variable domain (other parts from reference TRBV18 and TRBJ2-2): NAGVMQNPRHLVRRRGQEARLRCSPMKGHSHVYWYRQLPEEGLKFMVYLQKENIIDESGMPKERFSAEFPKEGPSILRIQQVVRGDSAAYFCASSPPGQKAGVYTGELFFGEGSRLTVL.

About this clone itself: The read ends 3 residues shy of where the CDR3 ends; the end is completed using the germline J gene. The chain links TRBV7-9 to TRBJ2-1, with 8 bases fitting TRBD1. The CDR3 length is 15 residues. CDR1 and CDR2 (germline): SEHNR, FQNEAQ (reference sequence). J was trimmed by 1 base and V by 5 bases; bases with no gene match: 4. The CDR3 DNA, read in part, is TGTGCCAGCAGCCGAGACAGGGGATCCTACAATGAG. Translation gives CASSRDRGSYNE. The whole CDR3 protein reads CASSRDRGSYNEQFF.

In the case of this clone: Coverage ceases 3 residues before the CDR3 finishes, and the germline J gene fills in the end. The rearrangement uses TRBV7-9 and TRBJ2-1; 7 bases match TRBD2. The J segment lost 3 bases and the V segment lost 2 bases, leaving 1 base of the junction unmatched. CDR3 size: 14 residues. CDR1 and CDR2 from the germline V gene are SEHNR and FQNEAQ (reference sequence). The CDR3 loop is CASSLLAVYNEQFF. Incomplete CDR3 DNA: TGTGCCAGCAGCTTACTAGCGGTCTACAATGAG.

Notes on this clone: The read stops 3 residues short of the end of the CDR3; the missing end is completed from the germline J gene. The chain uses TRBV7-9 and TRBJ1-1; D perhaps matches TRBD1 (6 bases). This CDR3 has 12 residues. Between the trimmed V and J ends, which lost 11 bases and 1 base, there was a span of 11 bases. Germline lookup yields CDR1 SEHNR and CDR2 FQNEAQ (reference sequence). The CDR3 spells CAGRGGNTEAFF. Partial CDR3 DNA: TGTGCCGGAAGGGGGGGGAACACTGAA.

Remarks on this clone: The read ends 3 residues before the CDR3 terminus; that terminus is restored from the germline J gene. The rearrangement uses TRBV7-8 and TRBJ2-7; a possible D gene is TRBD1 (5 bases). This CDR3 has 13 residues. Germline CDR1 is SGHVS and CDR2 is FQNEAQ. Trimming removed 1 base from V and 3 bases from J, with 7 bases in between. The part of the CDR3 DNA that was read is TGTGCCAGCAGCTTAGGACAGTTCTACGAG. Amino acids: CASSLGQFYE. The entire CDR3 protein is CASSLGQFYEQYF.

This clone was observed a few times. The read gets to within 3 residues of the CDR3 end, and the germline J gene fills in the rest. The chain joins TRBV7-8 to TRBJ2-7; D gene ambiguous. CDR1 is SGHVS, CDR2 FQNEAQ, per germline. Trimming left V 3 bases short and J 3 bases short, with 9 bases between. CDR3 length equals 13 residues. Incomplete CDR3 DNA: TGTGCCAGCAGCTTCTCAGATCGCTACGAG. This encodes CASSFSDRYE. The CDR3 in full is CASSFSDRYEQYF.

The table lists this clone with a few counts. The read falls 3 residues short of the CDR3 end, and the missing part is taken from the germline J gene. The chain couples TRBV7-6 to TRBJ2-5, with TRBD2 identical over 10 bases. The CDR3 contains 17 residues. In germline, CDR1 is SGHVS, CDR2 FNYEAQ. The V segment lost 0 bases and the J segment 5 bases; nucleotides outside the gene matches: 9. The CDR3 reads CASSLAASGSGGETQYF. The DNA read from the CDR3 is TGTGCCAGCAGCTTAGCGGCTAGCGGGAGCGGAGGGGAGACC.

With regard to this clone: Coverage ceases 3 residues before the CDR3 finishes, and the germline J gene fills in the end. The V and J genes are TRBV19 and TRBJ1-1, with 8 bases aligning to TRBD1. There are 15 residues in the CDR3. The germline CDR1 and CDR2 sequences are LNHDA and SQIVND (reference sequence). V shed 6 bases and J 0 bases; nucleotides not matched to a gene: 6. The CDR3 sequence is CASRVTDRVNTEAFF. The covered CDR3 bases are TGTGCCAGTAGAGTAACGGACAGGGTGAACACTGAA.

This clone was recorded many times. The read terminates 3 residues ahead of where the CDR3 ends, so the germline J gene completes it. The chain uses TRBV10-3 and TRBJ2-3; TRBD2 matches 7 bases. Trimming cost V 2 bases and J 0 bases; bases outside gene matches: 20. Germline assignment: CDR1 ENHRY and CDR2 SYGVKD. The CDR3 has 21 residues. The CDR3 loop reads CAISEPINQPGGRVSTDTQYF. CDR3 bases read: TGTGCCATCAGTGAGCCGATTAACCAACCCGGGGGGAGGGTTAGCACAGATACG.

As concerns this clone: The CDR3 end lies 3 residues beyond the end of the read and is filled in from the germline J gene. The J gene is TRBJ1-2, the V gene TRBV7-9; tentatively, D is TRBD1 (5 bases). CDR1 and CDR2 from the germline V gene are SEHNR and FQNEAQ (reference sequence). The CDR3 runs 12 residues. Between the trimmed V and J ends, which lost 5 bases and 5 bases, there was a span of 9 bases. CDR3 loop: CASSLQEYGYTF. Incomplete CDR3 DNA: TGTGCCAGCAGCCTACAGGAGTATGGC.

With respect to this clone: Read coverage stops 3 residues before the CDR3 terminus; the germline J gene supplies the remainder. The chain employs TRBV7-9 and TRBJ1-5; D call uncertain. This CDR3 contains 12 residues. The V end lost 5 bases, the J end lost 6 bases, and 8 bases lay between the germline ends. Germline CDR1 SEHNR, CDR2 FQNEAQ (reference sequence). The covered CDR3 bases are TGTGCCAGCAGCCTGACATTTCAGCCC. Encoded protein: CASSLTFQP. The full CDR3 is CASSLTFQPQHF.

There are a few counts of this clone. The read terminates 3 residues ahead of where the CDR3 ends, so the germline J gene completes it. The gene calls are TRBV7-2 and TRBJ1-5; D may be TRBD1 (6 bases). Trimming pared 3 bases from V and 6 bases from J, leaving 15 bases between. CDR1 SGHTA and CDR2 FQGNSA come from the germline V gene. This CDR3 spans 15 amino acids. The CDR3 DNA, read in part, is TGTGCCAGCAGCTTTAACAGGGTCCATGGTCAGCCC. Translation gives CASSFNRVHGQP. The full CDR3 is CASSFNRVHGQPQHF.

This clone was recorded many times. From the germline J gene comes the end of the CDR3, since the read stops 3 residues before it. The chain couples TRBV18 to TRBJ2-1; 11 nucleotides agree with TRBD2. In germline, CDR1 is KGHSH, CDR2 LQKENI. V lost 9 bases and J lost 2; bases outside the gene matches: 6. The CDR3 length is 15 residues. The CDR3 DNA, read in part, is TGTGCCAGTTGCCTAGCGGGAGGCACCTACAATGAG. Translating gives CASCLAGGTYNE. The whole CDR3 sequence reads CASCLAGGTYNEQFF.

This clone was detected only a few times. The read is 3 residues too short to cover the CDR3 end, so that end is filled in from the germline J gene. The J gene is TRBJ2-7, the V gene TRBV7-9; a weak D match, TRBD2 (7 bases). Trimming removed 0 bases at V and 6 bases at J, with 12 bases between. CDR1 is SEHNR, CDR2 FQNEAQ, per germline (reference sequence). The length of the CDR3 is 14 residues. Incomplete CDR3 DNA: TGTGCCAGCAGCTTAGCGGGGGGGGCTGGCGAG. Translation gives CASSLAGGAGE. The whole CDR3 protein reads CASSLAGGAGEQYF.

This clone was picked up many times. The read terminates 3 residues before the CDR3 end, so the remaining end is supplied by the germline J gene. This chain joins TRBV2 and TRBJ2-2; TRBD2 aligns across 13 bases. Trimming at V came to 5 bases and at J to 2 bases, leaving 5 bases not matched to a gene. This CDR3 is built from 17 residues. Germline assignment: CDR1 SNHLY and CDR2 FYNNEI. Incomplete CDR3 DNA: TGTGCCAGCAGTCTAAGGGGACTAGCGGGAAACACCGGGGAG. The encoded protein is CASSLRGLAGNTGE. The CDR3 in full is CASSLRGLAGNTGELFF.

This clone was counted between two and nine times. The CDR3 extends 3 residues past the end of the read, so its final part is completed from the germline J gene. J is TRBJ1-4 and V is TRBV7-9, with TRBD1 matching 9 bases. The junction had 9 bases not matched to a gene; V was cut back by 5 bases and J by 8 bases. This CDR3 region has 15 residues. Germline-derived CDR1 and CDR2 are SEHNR and FQNEAQ (reference sequence). The part of the CDR3 DNA that was read is TGTGCCAGCAGCCCCGGGACAGGGACGGGGGAAAAA. Translated, it gives CASSPGTGTGEK. The entire CDR3 protein reads CASSPGTGTGEKLFF. Full variable domain (rest looked up from reference TRBV7-9 and TRBJ1-4): DTGVSQNPRHKITKRGQNVTFRCDPISEHNRLYWYRQTLGQGPEFLTYFQNEAQLEKSRLLSDRFSAERPKGSFSTLEIQRTEQGDSAMYLCASSPGTGTGEKLFFGSGTQLSVL.

This clone has a handful of counts. The CDR3 end lies 3 residues beyond the end of the read and is filled in from the germline J gene. The chain recombines TRBV7-6 with TRBJ2-7; TRBD1 aligns across 8 bases. V was clipped by 3 bases and J by 5 bases; unmatched bases: 12. The CDR3 has 16 amino acids. Germline V gene lookup returns CDR1 SGHVS and CDR2 FNYEAQ. Incomplete CDR3 DNA: TGTGCCAGCAGCTTCCTCACAGGGGGAGGATTTAACGAG. Translating gives CASSFLTGGGFNE. The whole CDR3 sequence reads CASSFLTGGGFNEQYF.

This clone was seen repeatedly, ten times or more. The CDR3 end lies 3 residues beyond the end of the read and is filled in from the germline J gene. The chain carries TRBV29-1 and TRBJ1-2; TRBD1 matches at 10 bases. The CDR3 is 13 amino acids. Trimming took 6 bases from V and 2 from J; bases not matched to a gene: 3. Germline CDR1 and CDR2: SQVTM and ANQGSEA. The CDR3 DNA, read in part, is TGCAGCGTGGGACAGGGGATGAACTATGGC. Protein sequence: CSVGQGMNYG. The entire CDR3 protein is CSVGQGMNYGYTF. Together with reference TRBV29-1 and TRBJ1-2, the CDR3 gives the full variable domain: SAVISQKPSRDICQRGTSLTIQCQVDSQVTMMFWYRQQPGQSLTLIATANQGSEATYESGFVIDKFPISRPNLTFSTLTVSNMSPEDSSIYLCSVGQGMNYGYTFGSGTRLTVV.

Worth noting for this clone: The read ends 3 residues shy of where the CDR3 ends; the end is completed using the germline J gene. The chain is built from TRBV7-9 and TRBJ2-3; D ambiguous. The CDR3 totals 15 residues. In germline, CDR1 is SEHNR, CDR2 FQNEAQ (reference sequence). V lost 2 bases and J lost 2, with 11 bases in between. The DNA read from the CDR3 is TGTGCCAGCAGCTTAATACCGGCGGCCACAGATACG. Translation: CASSLIPAATDT. The CDR3 in full is CASSLIPAATDTQYF. Full variable domain (outside the CDR3, taken from reference TRBV7-9 and TRBJ2-3): DTGVSQNPRHKITKRGQNVTFRCDPISEHNRLYWYRQTLGQGPEFLTYFQNEAQLEKSRLLSDRFSAERPKGSFSTLEIQRTEQGDSAMYLCASSLIPAATDTQYFGPGTRLTVL.

As to this clone: The read terminates 3 residues before the CDR3 end, so the remaining end is supplied by the germline J gene. The chain combines TRBV11-3 with TRBJ1-1; possibly TRBD1 for D (6 bases). The CDR3 runs to 14 residues. CDR1 and CDR2 from the germline V gene are SGHNT and YENEEA. The V end was cut by 1 base, the J end by 0 bases, with 6 bases between. The DNA read from the CDR3 is TGTGCCAGCAGCTTAGCAGGGGTGAACACTGAA. Its protein is CASSLAGVNTE. Given in full, the CDR3 is CASSLAGVNTEAFF.

Remarks on this clone: The CDR3 end is not reached by the read, which stops 3 residues before it; the germline J gene fills it in. The genes are TRBV29-1 and TRBJ2-1; possibly TRBD1 for D (7 bases). The germline V and J ends were trimmed by 6 bases and 8 bases, with 20 bases remaining between them. CDR1 is SQVTM and CDR2 is ANQGSEA in the germline V gene. The CDR3 sequence is 14 residues long. CDR3 in amino acids: CSVKGTLGGHEQFF. Partial CDR3 DNA: TGCAGCGTAAAAGGGACTTTAGGGGGCCATGAG.

This clone was seen only a few times. The read ends 3 residues early relative to the CDR3; the germline J gene fills the gap. The V call is TRBV20-1, the J call TRBJ2-5; D remains ambiguous. There are 12 residues in the CDR3. Trimming stripped 2 bases from V and 1 base from J, with 5 bases between. CDR1 and CDR2 (germline): DFQATT, SNEGSKA (reference sequence). The sequenced CDR3 bases are TGCAGTGCTAGATGGGCCCAAGAGACC. Translated: CSARWAQET. The complete CDR3 protein is CSARWAQETQYF.

This clone was seen many times. The read stops 3 residues short of the end of the CDR3; the missing end is completed from the germline J gene. The chain combines TRBV7-3 with TRBJ2-1; 15 nucleotides agree with TRBD2. J was trimmed by 8 bases and V by 5 bases; bases with no gene match: 4. The CDR3 has 15 residues. Per the germline V gene, CDR1 is SGHTA and CDR2 is FQGTGA. The sequenced CDR3 bases are TGTGCCAGCAGCCGGACTAGCGGGGGGGGCGATGAG. Translation: CASSRTSGGGDE. The whole CDR3 protein is CASSRTSGGGDEQFF. The full variable domain, completed using reference TRBV7-3 and TRBJ2-1, is GAGVSQTPSNKVTEKGKYVELRCDPISGHTALYWYRQSLGQGPEFLIYFQGTGAADDSGLPNDRFFAVRPEGSVSTLKIQRTERGDSAVYLCASSRTSGGGDEQFFGPGTRLTVL.

This clone was seen a handful of times. The read falls 3 residues short of the CDR3 end, and the missing part is taken from the germline J gene. The chain employs TRBV7-2 and TRBJ2-2; the D is unclear. The germline V gene has CDR1 SGHTA and CDR2 FQGNSA. The CDR3 has 13 amino acids. V dropped 5 bases and J dropped 3 bases, with 7 bases sitting between them. CDR3 bases read: TGTGCCAGCAGCATGGCGGACACCGGGGAG. This gives the protein CASSMADTGE. From start to end, the CDR3 is CASSMADTGELFF.

A note on this clone: The CDR3 end is not reached by the read, which stops 3 residues before it; the germline J gene fills it in. The chain has TRBV19 and TRBJ1-5, with 9 positions matching TRBD1. Looked up from germline, CDR1 is LNHDA and CDR2 is SQIVND (reference sequence). Trimming took 5 bases from V and 7 from J; bases not matched to a gene: 12. This CDR3 is built from 16 residues. The CDR3: CASSPPGQGRKQPQHF. The sequenced part of the CDR3 DNA is TGTGCCAGTAGTCCGCCCGGACAGGGGAGAAAGCAGCCC.

This clone was found many times. The CDR3 end lies 3 residues beyond the end of the read and is filled in from the germline J gene. This chain links TRBV18 with TRBJ1-1; the D gene is possibly TRBD1 (6 bases). The CDR3 is made up of 16 amino acids. CDR1 KGHSH and CDR2 LQKENI come from the germline V gene. V dropped 6 bases and J dropped 1 base, with 18 bases sitting between them. The sequenced part of the CDR3 DNA is TGTGCCAGCTCGCCCGGAGTGTGGGGGCCGAACACTGAA. This encodes CASSPGVWGPNTE. Given in full, the CDR3 is CASSPGVWGPNTEAFF.

As for this clone: The observed sequence ends 3 residues before the CDR3 terminus, with the missing tail filled in from the germline J gene. The V call is TRBV2, the J call TRBJ2-1; TRBD1 agrees at 7 bases. V lost 9 bases, J lost 2 bases, and 4 bases stayed unmatched. Looked up from germline, CDR1 is SNHLY and CDR2 is FYNNEI. There are 13 residues in the CDR3. CDR3 DNA (partial): TGTGCCAGAGCTGGGACAGCCTACAATGAG. This sequence encodes CARAGTAYNE. The complete CDR3 protein is CARAGTAYNEQFF.